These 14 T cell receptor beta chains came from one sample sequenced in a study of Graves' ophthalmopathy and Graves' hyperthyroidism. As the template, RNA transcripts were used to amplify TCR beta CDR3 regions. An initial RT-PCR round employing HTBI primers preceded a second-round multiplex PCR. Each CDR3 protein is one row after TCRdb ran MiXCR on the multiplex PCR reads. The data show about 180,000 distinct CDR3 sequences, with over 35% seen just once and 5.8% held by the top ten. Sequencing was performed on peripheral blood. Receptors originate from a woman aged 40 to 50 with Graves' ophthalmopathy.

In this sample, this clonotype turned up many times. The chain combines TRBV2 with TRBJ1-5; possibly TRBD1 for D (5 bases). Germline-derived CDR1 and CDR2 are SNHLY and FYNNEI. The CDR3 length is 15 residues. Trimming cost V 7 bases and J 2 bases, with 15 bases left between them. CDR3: CASMREGTGNQPQHF. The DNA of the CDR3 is TGTGCCAGCATGCGGGAGGGGACGGGCAATCAGCCCCAGCATTTT.

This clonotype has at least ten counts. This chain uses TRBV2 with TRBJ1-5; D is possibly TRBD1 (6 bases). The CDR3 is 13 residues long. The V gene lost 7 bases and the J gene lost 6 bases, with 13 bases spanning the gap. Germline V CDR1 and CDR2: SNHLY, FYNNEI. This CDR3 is CASNKGGRQPQHF. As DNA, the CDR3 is TGTGCCAGCAACAAAGGGGGTCGTCAGCCCCAGCATTTT.

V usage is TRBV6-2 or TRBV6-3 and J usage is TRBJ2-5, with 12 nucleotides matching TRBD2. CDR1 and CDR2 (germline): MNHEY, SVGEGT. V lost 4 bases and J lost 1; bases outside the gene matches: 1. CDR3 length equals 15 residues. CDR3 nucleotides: TGTGCCAGCAGTTCGACTAGCGGGAGCCAAGAGACCCAGTACTTC. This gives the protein CASSSTSGSQETQYF.

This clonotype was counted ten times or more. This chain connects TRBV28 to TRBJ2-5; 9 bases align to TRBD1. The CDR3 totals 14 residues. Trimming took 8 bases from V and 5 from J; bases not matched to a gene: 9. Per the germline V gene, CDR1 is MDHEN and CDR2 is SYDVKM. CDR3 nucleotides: TGTGCCAGCGCGCGACCGGGACAGGGTGAGACCCAGTACTTC. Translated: CASARPGQGETQYF. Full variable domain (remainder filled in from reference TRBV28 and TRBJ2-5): DVKVTQSSRYLVKRTGEKVFLECVQDMDHENMFWYRQDPGLGLRLIYFSYDVKMKEKGDIPEGYSVSREKKERFSLILESASTNQTSMYLCASARPGQGETQYFGPGTRLLVL.

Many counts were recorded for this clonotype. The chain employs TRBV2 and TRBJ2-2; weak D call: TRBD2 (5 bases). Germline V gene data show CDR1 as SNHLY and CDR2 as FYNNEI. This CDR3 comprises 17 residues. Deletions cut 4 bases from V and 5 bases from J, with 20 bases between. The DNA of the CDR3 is TGTGCCAGCAGTGCGGGAACAACAGCGCGGAGTACCGGGGAGCTGTTTTTT. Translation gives CASSAGTTARSTGELFF.

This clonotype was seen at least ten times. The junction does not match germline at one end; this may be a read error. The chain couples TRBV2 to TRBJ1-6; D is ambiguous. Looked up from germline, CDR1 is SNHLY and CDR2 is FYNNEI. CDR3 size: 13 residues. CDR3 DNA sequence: TGTGCCAGCAGTGAAGAGGCAGGCGGAAAAGATGAATTT. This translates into CASSEEAGGKDEF.

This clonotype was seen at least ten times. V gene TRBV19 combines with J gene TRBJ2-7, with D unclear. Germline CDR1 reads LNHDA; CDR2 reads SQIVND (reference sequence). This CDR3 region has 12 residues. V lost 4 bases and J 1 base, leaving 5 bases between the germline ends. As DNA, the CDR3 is TGTGCCAGTAGTACGGATTCCTACGAGCAGTACTTC. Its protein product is CASSTDSYEQYF. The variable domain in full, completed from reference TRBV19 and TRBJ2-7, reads DGGITQSPKYLFRKEGQNVTLSCEQNLNHDAMYWYRQDPGQGLRLIYYSQIVNDFQKGDIAEGYSVSREKKESFPLTVTSAQKNPTAFYLCASSTDSYEQYFGPGTRLTVT.

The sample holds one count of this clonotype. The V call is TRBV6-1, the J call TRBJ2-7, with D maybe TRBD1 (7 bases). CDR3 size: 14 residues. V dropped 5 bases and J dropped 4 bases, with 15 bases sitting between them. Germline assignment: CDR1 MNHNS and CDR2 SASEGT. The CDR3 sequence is CASSPGGQIYEQYF. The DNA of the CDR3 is TGTGCCAGCAGTCCCGGGGGACAGATTTACGAGCAGTACTTC.

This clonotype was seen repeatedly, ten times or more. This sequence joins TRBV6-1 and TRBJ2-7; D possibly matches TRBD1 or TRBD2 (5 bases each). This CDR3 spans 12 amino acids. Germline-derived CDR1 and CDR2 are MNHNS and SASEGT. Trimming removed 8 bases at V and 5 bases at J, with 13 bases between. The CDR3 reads CASGDLNHEQYF. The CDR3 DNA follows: TGTGCCAGCGGGGACCTAAACCACGAGCAGTACTTC.

CDR3 DNA: TGTGCCAGCAGTTTGGCTGCTGATAGCAATCAGCCCCAGCATTTT. Amino acids: CASSLAADSNQPQHF. V is TRBV28 and J is TRBJ1-5; no definite D call. From germline, CDR1 is MDHEN and CDR2 SYDVKM. The CDR3 has 15 amino acids. The ends were cut back, 3 bases at V and 0 bases at J, with 9 bases in the middle.

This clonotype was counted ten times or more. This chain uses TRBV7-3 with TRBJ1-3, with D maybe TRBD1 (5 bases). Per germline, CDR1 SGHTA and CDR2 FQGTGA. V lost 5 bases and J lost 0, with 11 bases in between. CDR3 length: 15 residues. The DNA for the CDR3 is TGTGCCAGCAGCCACGGGGGGAGCTCTGGAAACACCATATATTTT. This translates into CASSHGGSSGNTIYF.

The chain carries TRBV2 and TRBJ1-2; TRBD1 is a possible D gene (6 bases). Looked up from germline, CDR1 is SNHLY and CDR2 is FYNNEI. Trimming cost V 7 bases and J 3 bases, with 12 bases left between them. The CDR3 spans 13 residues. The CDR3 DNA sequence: TGTGCCAGCATCGCAGGGGAGGACTATGGCTACACCTTC. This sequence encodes CASIAGEDYGYTF.

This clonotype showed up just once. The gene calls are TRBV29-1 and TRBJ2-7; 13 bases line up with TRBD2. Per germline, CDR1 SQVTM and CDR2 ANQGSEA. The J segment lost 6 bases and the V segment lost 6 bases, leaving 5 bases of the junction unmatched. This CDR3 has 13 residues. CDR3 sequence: CSVGRLAGGEQYF. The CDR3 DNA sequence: TGCAGCGTGGGACGACTAGCGGGAGGCGAGCAGTACTTC.

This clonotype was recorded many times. CDR3 bases: TGTGCCAGCAGCTTACCGGGTCCCCTGGGATCACCCCTCCACTTT. This encodes CASSLPGPLGSPLHF. The J gene is TRBJ1-6, the V gene TRBV11-2; D is undetermined. Between the trimmed V and J ends, which lost 2 bases and 10 bases, there was a span of 15 bases. The CDR3 totals 15 residues. Germline V gives CDR1 SGHAT, CDR2 FQNNGV. The variable domain in full, completed from reference TRBV11-2 and TRBJ1-6, reads EAGVAQSPRYKIIEKRQSVAFWCNPISGHATLYWYQQILGQGPKLLIQFQNNGVVDDSQLPKDRFSAERLKGVDSTLKIQPAKLEDSAVYLCASSLPGPLGSPLHFGNGTRLTVT.